What follows describes a single T cell receptor (beta chain). The target of this receptor is not known. No per-base quality is available; no much larger clone lies one base away. For sequencing of the TCRbeta CDR3 region, genomic DNA was extracted from the sorted cells. TCRbeta CDR3 regions were sequenced using the immunoSEQ Assay. Not all clones reach the TCRdb copy of this immuneACCESS table, which keeps in-frame sequences only. Checked studies attribute under half of the gap to unresolved V genes and leave the rest unexplained. The sample table shows fewer than 70,000 clones, and 91% are seen once. Jointly, the top ten make up 14% of the sample. The trial excluded patients who had a history of autoimmune disease or were on systemic immunosuppression. Peripheral blood for TCR sequencing was collected from all dose cohorts at baseline, on cycle 4 day 1, and on cycle 7 day 1. The samples were taken from a phase I, first-in-human, multicenter, open-label dose-escalation trial of ivuxolimab. Adults with locally advanced or metastatic head and neck squamous cell, hepatocellular, melanoma or renal cell carcinoma were enrolled in the trial. CD4+ and CD8+ T cells were sorted separately from peripheral blood before TCR sequencing.

The CDR3 covers 15 residues, taking in both the cysteine and the phenylalanine. This entry keeps only the CDR3 DNA: 45 bases, framed from base 1. Compared with germline, V lacks 0 bases and J lacks 2 bases; bases without a gene match: 2. From a lookup of the germline V gene, CDR1 and CDR2 are SGHRS and YFSETQ. These data belong to a study of OX40 agonist ivuxolimab in advanced cancers. Regarding the complete study: Ivuxolimab, which targeted the costimulatory receptor OX40 (CD134), was an agonistic, fully human IgG2 monoclonal antibody. Intravenous ivuxolimab was administered to patients every 2 weeks at six dose levels: 0.01, 0.1, 0.3, 1.5, 3 and 10 mg/kg. Of the roughly 50 dose-escalation patients, hepatocellular carcinoma was present in about 20, melanoma in some 15, renal cell carcinoma in 9 and head and neck cancer in 9. In the dose-escalation cohort, roughly 82% of patients were male, and the mean age was around 60 years with a range of roughly 20 to 85. Patients were allowed to have had prior anti-PD-1, anti-PD-L1 or anti-CTLA-4 therapy, and roughly 40% of the dose-escalation patients had previously received checkpoint inhibitors. Partial responses were achieved by three dose-escalation patients, of whom one had hepatocellular carcinoma and two had cutaneous melanoma. Peripheral TCRbeta sequencing aimed to test whether ivuxolimab altered TCR sequence diversity and caused clonal T-cell expansion. The paper describes the monotherapy dose-escalation part (N of about 57 patients) of the phase I trial of ivuxolimab. On the study overall, not on this receptor specifically: After ivuxolimab, CD8+ T cells had more expanded clones than CD4+ T cells on average. The antigen specificity of the clonally expanded peripheral T cells was not determined. Partial responders in the 0.1-3.0 mg/kg groups had among the lowest normalized peripheral clonal expansion, especially among CD8+ T cells. At doses of 0.1 to 3.0 mg/kg, clonal expansion of both CD4+ and CD8+ T cells in blood was seen between baseline and week 6. Low levels of normalized T-cell clonal expansion were also shown by some nonresponding patients.

The chain joins TRBV5-1 to TRBJ2-7, with 10 central nucleotides matching TRBD2. The sequence was collected from an adult with an advanced solid tumor such as melanoma, head and neck, liver or kidney cancer. Sequencing used CD4+ or CD8+ T cells sorted from blood, obtained in a trial of the OX40 agonist ivuxolimab. CDR3 reads: CASSLDGLAAYEQYF. The DNA is TGCGCCAGCAGCTTGGATGGACTAGCGGCCTACGAGCAGTACTTC.